Listed here are 30 T cell receptor beta chains from one sample, sequenced in a study of cytomegalovirus exposure and HLA in healthy donors. Vbeta (60) and Jbeta (13) primers were used in the PCR. Clones were read by immunoSEQ multiplex PCR, and TCRdb kept only the in-frame ones, dropping some. The profile shows about 110,000 clones, about 70% of them singletons. The source material was PBMCs. The receptors come from a boy aged 5 to 17 in good health and CMV-seronegative.

The rearrangement joins TRBV7-2 to TRBJ2-7, with a weak D call TRBD2 (6 bases). The CDR3 loop spans 14 amino acids. Trimming cost V 4 bases and J 7 bases, with 17 bases left between them. From germline, CDR1 is SGHTA and CDR2 FQGNSA. Here the CDR3 reads CASSSGTSSVEQYF. CDR3 nucleotide sequence: TGTGCCAGCAGCTCCGGGACTTCCTCCGTAGAGCAGTACTTC.

In its sample, this clone was seen a few times. The rearrangement links TRBV30 to TRBJ1-3, with D possibly TRBD1 on 5 matching bases. This CDR3 is 15 amino acids long. The germline gives CDR1 GTSNPN, CDR2 SVGIG (reference sequence). V lost 5 bases and J 4 bases, leaving 18 bases between the germline ends. The CDR3 region is CAWGKVGPSGNTIYF. In nucleotides, the CDR3 is TGTGCCTGGGGGAAGGTGGGGCCTTCGGGAAACACCATATATTTT.

This sequence joins TRBV28 and TRBJ2-5, with TRBD2 matching over 7 bases. The CDR3 is 18 amino acids. Trimming cost V 3 bases and J 2 bases; bases outside gene matches: 15. The germline CDR1 and CDR2 sequences are MDHEN and SYDVKM. The CDR3 DNA sequence: TGTGCCAGCAGTTTTCTAGCGGTTGACATCTGGAGGCAAGAGACCCAGTACTTC. Translated, it gives CASSFLAVDIWRQETQYF. The complete variable domain, with remaining parts taken from reference TRBV28 and TRBJ2-5, reads DVKVTQSSRYLVKRTGEKVFLECVQDMDHENMFWYRQDPGLGLRLIYFSYDVKMKEKGDIPEGYSVSREKKERFSLILESASTNQTSMYLCASSFLAVDIWRQETQYFGPGTRLLVL.

The chain joins TRBV4-1 to TRBJ2-7; 7 nucleotides line up with TRBD1. The CDR3 consists of 14 residues. Germline V lookup: CDR1 MGHRA, CDR2 YSYEKL. The ends lost 3 bases at V and 3 bases at J; junction bases unmatched: 5. In nucleotides, the CDR3 is TGCGCCAGCAGCCACCTAAGGGACAGCTACGAGCAGTACTTC. Its translation is CASSHLRDSYEQYF.

The chain has TRBV5-6 and TRBJ2-1; possibly TRBD1 for D (6 bases). The ends were cut back, 0 bases at V and 3 bases at J, with 10 bases in the middle. Germline lookup yields CDR1 SGHDT and CDR2 YYEEEE. This CDR3 is 15 amino acids long. The CDR3 spells CASSLEGEFYNEQFF. In DNA, the CDR3 is TGTGCCAGCAGCTTGGAGGGGGAGTTCTACAATGAGCAGTTCTTC.

This clone was recorded only once. V and J are TRBV25-1 and TRBJ2-1, with no clear D. V lost 3 bases and J lost 0, with 15 bases in between. CDR1 and CDR2 (germline): MGHDK, SYGVNS. The CDR3 has 17 amino acids. CDR3 sequence reads: CASSDSGKRSSYNEQFF. As DNA, the CDR3 is TGTGCCAGCAGTGACTCCGGCAAGCGAAGCTCCTACAATGAGCAGTTCTTC. Full variable domain (outside the CDR3, taken from reference TRBV25-1 and TRBJ2-1): EADIYQTPRYLVIGTGKKITLECSQTMGHDKMYWYQQDPGMELHLIHYSYGVNSTEKGDLSSESTVSRIRTEHFPLTLESARPSHTSQYLCASSDSGKRSSYNEQFFGPGTRLTVL.

V usage is TRBV11-3 and J usage is TRBJ1-5, with D perhaps matching TRBD1 (6 bases). V lost 0 bases and J lost 2, with 11 bases in between. CDR1 SGHNT and CDR2 YENEEA come from the germline V gene. The CDR3 has 16 residues. Written as DNA, the CDR3 is TGTGCCAGCAGCTTAGATCGGGGGGCAGGCAATCAGCCCCAGCATTTT. Translation gives CASSLDRGAGNQPQHF.

This chain joins TRBV5-1 and TRBJ1-2, with TRBD1 as a possible D gene (6 bases). Germline values: CDR1 SGHRS, CDR2 YFSETQ. V lost 0 bases and J lost 0, with 6 bases in between. The CDR3 runs 14 residues. Written as DNA, the CDR3 is TGCGCCAGCAGCTTGGACAGGGCTAACTATGGCTACACCTTC. This gives the protein CASSLDRANYGYTF.

The chain uses TRBV15 and TRBJ2-5, with unresolved D. The CDR3 has 14 residues. V gave up 0 bases and J gave up 7 bases, with 12 bases separating them. The germline V gene encodes CDR1 LNHNV and CDR2 YYDKDF (reference sequence). CDR3 region: CATSRDPQEGTQYF. The CDR3 DNA reads TGTGCCACCAGCAGAGATCCCCAGGAAGGGACCCAGTACTTC.

The chain links TRBV6-5 to TRBJ1-4, with TRBD1 as a possible D gene (5 bases). The germline V gene has CDR1 MNHEY and CDR2 SVGAGI. V was cut by 6 bases and J by 11 bases, with 10 bases left in between. The length of the CDR3 is 11 residues. The DNA for the CDR3 is TGTGCCAGCAGATCGGACACGAAACTGTTTTTT. It specifies CASRSDTKLFF.

This clone was detected a few times. The same CDR3 can be traced to other DNA sequences in this sample. This chain uses TRBV6-5 with TRBJ1-2; 7 nucleotides match TRBD1. Germline-derived CDR1 and CDR2 are MNHEY and SVGAGI. V gave up 6 bases and J gave up 8 bases; unmatched junction bases: 6. The CDR3 length is 12 residues. CDR3 sequence reads: CASSPTGNGYTF. The CDR3 bases are TGTGCCAGCAGCCCGACAGGGAACGGCTACACCTTC.

The chain recombines TRBV7-9 with TRBJ1-3; TRBD1 matches 10 bases. V lost 5 bases and J lost 6; bases outside the gene matches: 4. The length of the CDR3 is 14 residues. From germline, CDR1 is SEHNR and CDR2 FQNEAQ (reference sequence). DNA of the CDR3: TGTGCCAGCAGCAGACAGGGGGCGGAAAACACCATATATTTT. Protein product: CASSRQGAENTIYF.

In its sample, this clone was seen once. This sequence joins TRBV6-5 and TRBJ1-1; D unclear. The germline gives CDR1 MNHEY, CDR2 SVGAGI. The V gene lost 5 bases and the J gene lost 6 bases, with 13 bases spanning the gap. This CDR3 has 13 amino acids. The CDR3 region has the DNA TGTGCCAGCAGTCGGGGAGAGACGGCTGAAGCTTTCTTT. Translation gives CASSRGETAEAFF.

This chain links TRBV4-1 with TRBJ2-3; 7 nucleotides line up with TRBD2. CDR1 is MGHRA and CDR2 is YSYEKL in the germline V gene. After removal of 0 bases from V and 4 bases from J, the junction contained 10 bases not matched to a gene. The CDR3 is 17 amino acids. The CDR3, as DNA: TGCGCCAGCAGCCAAGATCCGGGTGCGGGAGAGGCAGATACGCAGTATTTT. Amino acid sequence: CASSQDPGAGEADTQYF.

The CDR3 protein is CSVDSLASDVSSYNEQFF. The DNA for the CDR3 is TGCAGCGTTGATTCACTAGCGTCTGACGTCAGCTCCTACAATGAGCAGTTCTTC. This rearrangement joins TRBV29-1 to TRBJ2-1; 7 bases fit TRBD2. Germline V gene data show CDR1 as SQVTM and CDR2 as ANQGSEA. Germline trimming cut 3 bases from V and 0 bases from J; bases unmatched to any gene: 14. The CDR3 runs 18 residues.

The rearrangement uses TRBV18 and TRBJ2-1; D might be TRBD2 (7 bases). Germline V gene data show CDR1 as KGHSH and CDR2 as LQKENI. This CDR3 comprises 15 residues. Trimming removed 4 bases at V and 8 bases at J, with 18 bases between. The CDR3 DNA is TGTGCCAGCTCACGAGTGCGGGGGCCGGCAGATGAGCAGTTCTTC. Residues: CASSRVRGPADEQFF.

This sequence joins TRBV10-3 and TRBJ2-7, with 7 positions matching TRBD1. Germline V gives CDR1 ENHRY, CDR2 SYGVKD. This CDR3 is built from 12 residues. Trimming at V came to 6 bases and at J to 5 bases, leaving 4 bases not matched to a gene. CDR3 in amino acids: CAISYTGDEQYF. CDR3 DNA sequence: TGTGCCATCAGCTACACAGGGGACGAGCAGTACTTC.

Only one count was recorded for this clone. The V and J genes are TRBV5-6 and TRBJ2-7, with a weak D call TRBD2 (6 bases). The CDR3 covers 14 residues. The V and J ends lost 4 bases and 7 bases respectively, with 18 bases between them. CDR1 is SGHDT, CDR2 YYEEEE, per germline. CDR3 sequence (DNA): TGTGCCAGCAGCCCCGGCCCGGATGGGAGGGAGCAGTACTTC. Residues: CASSPGPDGREQYF.

In its sample, this clone was seen once. The chain has TRBV9 and TRBJ2-1; D gene ambiguous. This CDR3 is built from 14 residues. Between the trimmed V and J ends, which lost 0 bases and 4 bases, there was a span of 8 bases. Germline lookup yields CDR1 SGDLS and CDR2 YYNGEE. In nucleotides, the CDR3 is TGTGCCAGCAGCGTAGAGGCGGATTACAATGAGCAGTTCTTC. Translation gives CASSVEADYNEQFF.

The CDR3 DNA is TGTGCCAGCAGCCCCCGGGACAGGGAGGGTGACACTGAAGCTTTCTTT. Protein: CASSPRDREGDTEAFF. This chain uses TRBV7-8 with TRBJ1-1, with TRBD1 matching over 9 bases. Germline V gene sequence: CDR1 SGHVS, CDR2 FQNEAQ. The CDR3 has 16 amino acids. Germline trimming cut 5 bases from V and 3 bases from J; bases unmatched to any gene: 10. The full variable domain, in which reference TRBV7-8 and TRBJ1-1 provide the parts outside the CDR3, is GAGVSQSPRYKVAKRGQDVALRCDPISGHVSLFWYQQALGQGPEFLTYFQNEAQLDKSGLPSDRFFAERPEGSVSTLKIQRTQQEDSAVYLCASSPRDREGDTEAFFGQGTRLTVV.

The J gene is TRBJ1-6, the V gene TRBV30; D unclear. The CDR3 runs to 16 residues. The germline V and J ends were trimmed by 3 bases and 3 bases, with 15 bases remaining between them. CDR1 and CDR2 from the germline V gene are GTSNPN and SVGIG (reference sequence). CDR3 sequence: CAWRAEGDFYNSPLHF. In nucleotides, the CDR3 is TGTGCCTGGAGGGCCGAGGGAGATTTCTATAATTCACCCCTCCACTTT.

This clone has more than one count but fewer than ten. This chain links TRBV5-1 with TRBJ2-2; a possible D gene is TRBD2 (5 bases). The CDR3 runs to 16 residues. V gave up 4 bases and J gave up 2 bases, with 15 bases separating them. CDR1 SGHRS and CDR2 YFSETQ come from the germline V gene. CDR3 residues: CASSKASQGNTGELFF. The CDR3 DNA reads TGCGCCAGCAGCAAGGCTAGCCAAGGAAACACCGGGGAGCTGTTTTTT.

The chain's CDR3 is CASSPTPNTEAFF. Written as DNA, the CDR3 is TGTGCCAGCTCACCAACACCGAACACTGAAGCTTTCTTT. V usage is TRBV18 and J usage is TRBJ1-1; D remains ambiguous. The germline CDR1 and CDR2 sequences are KGHSH and LQKENI. The CDR3 totals 13 residues. V was pared by 2 bases and J by 1 base, with 5 bases between.

The chain recombines TRBV27 with TRBJ2-7, with 7 positions matching TRBD1. V dropped 3 bases and J dropped 6; count of bases not matched to a gene: 8. This CDR3 has 14 residues. The germline CDR1 and CDR2 sequences are MNHEY and SMNVEV (reference sequence). CDR3 DNA sequence: TGTGCCAGCAGTTTCGGCCAGGGGGTACGCGAGCAGTACTTC. Its translation: CASSFGQGVREQYF.

This rearrangement joins TRBV5-1 to TRBJ2-2; D unclear. The germline gives CDR1 SGHRS, CDR2 YFSETQ. Trimming shortened V by 0 bases and J by 11 bases, and 5 bases separated the two germline ends. The CDR3 runs to 11 residues. CDR3 protein: CASSLVHELFF. CDR3 coding DNA: TGCGCCAGCAGCTTGGTACACGAGCTGTTTTTT.

The chain couples TRBV5-4 to TRBJ2-2, with D possibly matching TRBD2 (6 bases). Trimming shortened V by 4 bases and J by 7 bases, and 11 bases separated the two germline ends. Germline assignment: CDR1 SGHNT and CDR2 YYREEE (reference sequence). The CDR3 extends over 13 amino acids. The CDR3 protein is CASSPVEGGELFF. The DNA for the CDR3 is TGTGCCAGCAGCCCGGTGGAGGGCGGGGAGCTGTTTTTT.

The chain uses TRBV7-6 and TRBJ1-4; possibly TRBD1 for D (6 bases). The germline gives CDR1 SGHVS, CDR2 FNYEAQ. V lost 3 bases and J 5 bases, leaving 10 bases between the germline ends. There are 14 residues in the CDR3. The DNA of the CDR3 is TGTGCCAGCAGCTTGGAAGGGGGAAATGAAAAACTGTTTTTT. The encoded protein is CASSLEGGNEKLFF.

CDR3 region: CASPTELNTEAFF. CDR3 bases: TGTGCCAGCCCCACGGAGTTAAACACTGAAGCTTTCTTT. J is TRBJ1-1 and V is TRBV6-4; the D is unclear. Trimming removed 8 bases from V and 2 bases from J, with 12 bases in between. CDR3 length equals 13 residues. The germline CDR1 and CDR2 sequences are MRHNA and SNTAGT.

The V call is TRBV7-2, the J call TRBJ2-7; D is possibly TRBD2 (7 bases). CDR3 length: 15 amino acids. Trimming took 6 bases from V and 3 from J, leaving 18 bases between them. Germline CDR1 is SGHTA and CDR2 is FQGNSA. The CDR3 nucleotides read TGTGCCAGCAGTTATCAGGGGAGGGGATTCTACGAGCAGTACTTC. Translation gives CASSYQGRGFYEQYF.

This clone came up a few times. The chain is built from TRBV19 and TRBJ1-1; possibly TRBD1 for D (6 bases). The V gene lost 7 bases and the J gene lost 3 bases, with 15 bases spanning the gap. Germline CDR1 and CDR2: LNHDA and SQIVND (reference sequence). The CDR3 consists of 14 residues. CDR3 sequence reads: CASMESAGDTEAFF. The CDR3 DNA follows: TGTGCCAGTATGGAGTCTGCAGGGGACACTGAAGCTTTCTTT.